The clone carrying this TCR beta chain was counted only a few times. The sample belongs to a study of control samples from healthy donors and cancer patients. The CDR3 spans 14 residues. Trimming removed 3 bases at V and 4 bases at J, with 12 bases between. Germline lookup yields CDR1 KGHSH and CDR2 LQKENI. Libraries were prepared by immunoSEQ multiplex PCR; TCRdb keeps only in-frame clonotypes and omits some of them. The table lists around 100,000 clones, about 88% of them singletons. This TCR derives from a woman aged 45-60 years in good health. The sequenced material came from blood. The genes are TRBV18 and TRBJ2-5; the D is unclear. The chain's CDR3 is CASSPSSNPETQYF. CDR3 sequence (DNA): TGTGCCAGCTCACCTTCTTCAAACCCAGAGACCCAGTACTTC.